Each of the 29 T cell receptor beta chains below was sequenced from the same sample in a study of Ad26.COV2.S vaccination and SARS-CoV-2 variants. Documented treatment: about 20 received Ad26.COV2.S at low or high dose, single or two shots; about five received placebo; per-sample allocation not given. It was on day 63 after the first vaccine or placebo injection that samples were taken. Profiling relied on immunoSEQ multiplex PCR, and the TCRdb table lists in-frame clones only, not all of them. The sample records fewer than 800,000 clones, roughly 90% being singletons. The specimen comprised peripheral blood, sampled in a trial of Ad26.COV2.S vaccine versus placebo. These receptors all come from a person aged 18-60 years who received the Ad26.COV2.S COVID-19 vaccine or a placebo.

The V gene is TRBV18, the J gene TRBJ2-7, with 11 nucleotides matching TRBD1. The ends lost 0 bases at V and 6 bases at J; junction bases unmatched: 4. The CDR3 totals 15 residues. The germline V gene has CDR1 KGHSH and CDR2 LQKENI. In DNA form, the CDR3 reads TGTGCCAGCTCACCACCGGGACAGGGGGGTGGCGAGCAGTACTTC. It translates to CASSPPGQGGGEQYF. Based on the CDR3 plus reference TRBV18 and TRBJ2-7, the full variable domain is NAGVMQNPRHLVRRRGQEARLRCSPMKGHSHVYWYRQLPEEGLKFMVYLQKENIIDESGMPKERFSAEFPKEGPSILRIQQVVRGDSAAYFCASSPPGQGGGEQYFGPGTRLTVT.

This clone was seen a few times. The rearrangement uses TRBV18 and TRBJ2-7, with TRBD1 as a possible D gene (6 bases). Deletions cut 2 bases from V and 2 bases from J, with 10 bases between. The CDR3 contains 14 residues. Germline loops: CDR1 KGHSH, CDR2 LQKENI. CDR3 nucleotide sequence: TGTGCCAGCTCACCAGGACAGTCCGCCTACGAGCAGTACTTC. Its protein product is CASSPGQSAYEQYF.

The chain links TRBV3-1 (or the pseudogene TRBV3-2) to TRBJ1-6; no clear D gene. Germline V CDR1 and CDR2: LGHDT, YNNKEL (reference sequence). CDR3 length: 14 amino acids. Trimming shortened V by 0 bases and J by 7 bases, and 7 bases separated the two germline ends. CDR3 residues: CASSQEGGNSPLHF. CDR3 DNA sequence: TGTGCCAGCAGCCAAGAGGGAGGGAATTCACCCCTCCACTTT.

This clone was detected only once. The V gene is TRBV6-5, the J gene TRBJ2-5, with D maybe TRBD1 (5 bases). The germline CDR1 and CDR2 sequences are MNHEY and SVGAGI. The V and J ends lost 9 bases and 5 bases respectively, with 13 bases between them. This CDR3 has 12 amino acids. Written as DNA, the CDR3 is TGTGCCAGTACCGACAGTTACGAGACCCAGTACTTC. This translates into CASTDSYETQYF.

The chain recombines TRBV11-2 with TRBJ2-2; TRBD2 agrees at 10 bases. Germline assignment: CDR1 SGHAT and CDR2 FQNNGV. V shed 5 bases, J shed 8 bases, and the junction held 14 bases outside the gene matches. This CDR3 spans 17 amino acids. The CDR3 reads CASSPDPSGSDFGELFF. The CDR3 DNA sequence: TGTGCCAGCAGCCCTGACCCTAGCGGGAGTGATTTTGGGGAGCTGTTTTTT. Based on the CDR3 plus reference TRBV11-2 and TRBJ2-2, the full variable domain is EAGVAQSPRYKIIEKRQSVAFWCNPISGHATLYWYQQILGQGPKLLIQFQNNGVVDDSQLPKDRFSAERLKGVDSTLKIQPAKLEDSAVYLCASSPDPSGSDFGELFFGEGSRLTVL.

The chain joins TRBV27 to TRBJ1-4; D remains ambiguous. This CDR3 is built from 14 residues. Germline V gene lookup returns CDR1 MNHEY and CDR2 SMNVEV (reference sequence). V was shortened by 2 bases and J by 7 bases, with 11 bases between the two germline ends. DNA of the CDR3: TGTGCCAGCAGTTTAAGGCCAGTCAGTGAAAAACTGTTTTTT. This sequence encodes CASSLRPVSEKLFF.

V gene TRBV2 combines with J gene TRBJ2-6; 13 nucleotides line up with TRBD2. The V gene's germline CDR1 is SNHLY and CDR2 FYNNEI. Trimming at V came to 8 bases and at J to 1 base, leaving 5 bases not matched to a gene. The CDR3 totals 17 residues. DNA for the CDR3: TGTGCCAGCTGGACTAGCGGGAGTAGGTCTGGGGCCAACGTCCTGACTTTC. Translating gives CASWTSGSRSGANVLTF.

V usage is TRBV5-1 and J usage is TRBJ2-2; TRBD1 is a possible D gene (6 bases). Between the trimmed V and J ends, which lost 3 bases and 4 bases, there was a span of 16 bases. CDR3 length equals 16 residues. Looked up from germline, CDR1 is SGHRS and CDR2 is YFSETQ. The CDR3 protein is CASSSGQPSGTGELFF. As DNA, the CDR3 is TGCGCCAGCAGCTCAGGACAGCCTTCGGGCACCGGGGAGCTGTTTTTT.

This clone was recorded once. V and J are TRBV10-3 and TRBJ2-5, with 7 bases fitting TRBD1. This CDR3 region has 13 residues. The germline CDR1 and CDR2 sequences are ENHRY and SYGVKD. V dropped 5 bases and J dropped 2; count of bases not matched to a gene: 2. CDR3 bases: TGTGCCATCAGTCCGGGACAGCAAGAGACCCAGTACTTC. Its protein product is CAISPGQQETQYF.

The chain joins TRBV24-1 to TRBJ1-2; D unclear. This CDR3 contains 18 residues. Germline V gene lookup returns CDR1 KGHDR and CDR2 SFDVKD. V gave up 2 bases and J gave up 2 bases, with 20 bases separating them. CDR3 DNA: TGTGCCACCAGTGATTCCGGACCAGGCCCGACGGGCAACTATGGCTACACCTTC. It specifies CATSDSGPGPTGNYGYTF.

Only one count was recorded for this clone. The chain recombines TRBV10-2 with TRBJ2-1; a possible D gene is TRBD2 (6 bases). From germline, CDR1 is WSHSY and CDR2 SAAADI. CDR3 length: 13 residues. Trimming removed 4 bases at V and 10 bases at J, with 14 bases between. CDR3 protein: CASSGAAGHEQFF. The CDR3 DNA sequence: TGCGCCAGCAGTGGGGCAGCGGGCCACGAGCAGTTCTTC.

The V call is TRBV27, the J call TRBJ2-1; either TRBD1 or TRBD2 may fit D (5 bases each). Germline CDR1 is MNHEY and CDR2 is SMNVEV (reference sequence). The CDR3 sequence is 14 residues long. The V gene lost 4 bases and the J gene lost 2 bases, with 9 bases spanning the gap. CDR3 nucleotides: TGTGCCAGCAGTTCTGAGGGGACCTACAATGAGCAGTTCTTC. This translates into CASSSEGTYNEQFF.

This clone was found once. The chain carries TRBV10-3 and TRBJ2-1, with a possible D match to TRBD2 (6 bases). Trimming removed 6 bases at V and 5 bases at J, with 11 bases between. CDR3 length: 13 residues. Looked up from germline, CDR1 is ENHRY and CDR2 is SYGVKD. This CDR3 is CAIRRDWNNEQFF. The CDR3 bases are TGTGCCATCAGGCGGGACTGGAACAATGAGCAGTTCTTC.

This chain uses TRBV29-1 with TRBJ2-6, with D possibly being TRBD1 or TRBD2 (6 bases each). Trimming pared 3 bases from V and 0 bases from J, leaving 12 bases between. This CDR3 contains 16 residues. Per the germline V gene, CDR1 is SQVTM and CDR2 is ANQGSEA. CDR3 protein: CSVEWGAPSGANVLTF. The CDR3 DNA reads as TGCAGCGTTGAGTGGGGGGCGCCCTCTGGGGCCAACGTCCTGACTTTC.

This clone is a singleton in its sample. In the same sample, other DNA sequences code for this CDR3. The chain recombines TRBV11-2 with TRBJ2-7; 8 positions agree with TRBD1. The CDR3 sequence is 14 residues long. V lost 1 base to trimming and J lost 3 bases; unmatched junction nucleotides: 2. CDR1 is SGHAT, CDR2 FQNNGV, per germline. The CDR3 protein is CASSLGDRIYEQYF. The CDR3 coding sequence is TGTGCCAGCAGCTTAGGGGACAGGATCTACGAGCAGTACTTC.

The chain carries TRBV18 and TRBJ1-5; D gene unclear. In germline, CDR1 is KGHSH, CDR2 LQKENI. The CDR3 is made up of 14 amino acids. With 2 bases removed from V and 7 bases from J, the gap between germline ends came to 12 bases. The CDR3 here is CASSPGGMGQPQHF. The CDR3 DNA reads TGTGCCAGCTCACCAGGAGGGATGGGCCAGCCCCAGCATTTT. Supplemented by reference TRBV18 and TRBJ1-5, the full variable domain reads NAGVMQNPRHLVRRRGQEARLRCSPMKGHSHVYWYRQLPEEGLKFMVYLQKENIIDESGMPKERFSAEFPKEGPSILRIQQVVRGDSAAYFCASSPGGMGQPQHFGDGTRLSIL.

The chain is built from TRBV24-1 and TRBJ2-2; D is undetermined. The V end lost 3 bases, the J end lost 3 bases, and 7 bases lay between the germline ends. Germline values: CDR1 KGHDR, CDR2 SFDVKD. The CDR3 totals 14 residues. CDR3 sequence reads: CATSDRQHTGELFF. The CDR3 coding sequence is TGTGCCACCAGTGATCGGCAGCACACCGGGGAGCTGTTTTTT.

This chain uses TRBV7-8 with TRBJ2-5; the D call may be TRBD1 or TRBD2 (5 bases each). There are 15 residues in the CDR3. CDR1 is SGHVS, CDR2 FQNEAQ, per germline. V dropped 3 bases and J dropped 5 bases, with 16 bases sitting between them. The CDR3 spells CASSFSGATKETQYF. CDR3 bases: TGTGCCAGCAGCTTTTCCGGGGCAACCAAGGAGACCCAGTACTTC. Together with reference TRBV7-8 and TRBJ2-5, the CDR3 gives the full variable domain: GAGVSQSPRYKVAKRGQDVALRCDPISGHVSLFWYQQALGQGPEFLTYFQNEAQLDKSGLPSDRFFAERPEGSVSTLKIQRTQQEDSAVYLCASSFSGATKETQYFGPGTRLLVL.

J is TRBJ2-3 and V is TRBV12-3 or TRBV12-4; D not certain. Trimming took off 4 bases at V and 2 bases at J, with 7 bases between the two ends. The CDR3 sequence is 13 residues long. The CDR3 region has the DNA TGTGCCAGCAGTTCGGGCTACACAGATACGCAGTATTTT. Its protein product is CASSSGYTDTQYF.

The chain joins TRBV7-2 to TRBJ1-5; D is undetermined. There are 14 residues in the CDR3. Trimming stripped 0 bases from V and 4 bases from J, with 7 bases between. CDR1 and CDR2 from the germline V gene are SGHTA and FQGNSA. The CDR3 DNA reads TGTGCCAGCAGCTTAGCAGGCCCAAATCAGCCCCAGCATTTT. It yields the protein CASSLAGPNQPQHF.

The chain carries TRBV7-9 and TRBJ2-1; D is tentatively TRBD1 or TRBD2 (6 bases each). Germline values: CDR1 SEHNR, CDR2 FQNEAQ (reference sequence). The V end was cut by 6 bases, the J end by 5 bases, with 17 bases between. The CDR3 is made up of 15 amino acids. This CDR3 is CASSTSGGGNNEQFF. CDR3 bases: TGTGCCAGCAGTACCAGCGGAGGGGGGAACAATGAGCAGTTCTTC.

The V call is TRBV19, the J call TRBJ2-2; a possible D gene is TRBD1 (6 bases). CDR3 length: 13 residues. Germline V gene data show CDR1 as LNHDA and CDR2 as SQIVND (reference sequence). Trimming stripped 10 bases from V and 7 bases from J, with 16 bases between. The CDR3 loop reads CAIEDRLYGELFF. The CDR3 region has the DNA TGTGCCATTGAAGACAGGCTATACGGGGAGCTGTTTTTT.

The chain is built from TRBV4-2 and TRBJ2-6; TRBD1 matches 12 bases. Germline V gene data show CDR1 as LGHNA and CDR2 as YNFKEQ. The length of the CDR3 is 20 residues. Unmatched junction bases numbered 12, after V lost 3 bases and J lost 3 bases. The CDR3 DNA follows: TGTGCCAGCAGCCAGGGCCCGGGACAGGGGGCCTATGGTGGGGCCAACGTCCTGACTTTC. Translating gives CASSQGPGQGAYGGANVLTF.

This rearrangement joins TRBV2 to TRBJ1-5; 11 bases fit TRBD1. V lost 8 bases, J lost 9 bases, and 12 bases stayed unmatched. The length of the CDR3 is 15 residues. Germline loops: CDR1 SNHLY, CDR2 FYNNEI. The DNA for the CDR3 is TGTGCCAGCGACCGGGACAGGGGGAAGCAGCTGCCCCAGCATTTT. Its protein is CASDRDRGKQLPQHF.

The chain joins TRBV7-8 to TRBJ1-2; D may be TRBD1 (6 bases). This CDR3 is built from 13 residues. The germline gives CDR1 SGHVS, CDR2 FQNEAQ. V was cut by 5 bases and J by 6 bases, with 13 bases left in between. The DNA for the CDR3 is TGTGCCAGCAGCCTGGGACAAGCGAATGGCTACACCTTC. It specifies CASSLGQANGYTF.

The rearrangement joins TRBV27 to TRBJ2-7; no firm D call. The CDR3 sequence is 12 residues long. Per the germline V gene, CDR1 is MNHEY and CDR2 is SMNVEV (reference sequence). V dropped 3 bases and J dropped 8 bases, with 11 bases sitting between them. CDR3: CASSFQLGKQYF. The CDR3 bases are TGTGCCAGCAGTTTCCAGCTGGGTAAGCAGTACTTC.

This rearrangement joins TRBV6-4 to TRBJ2-1; TRBD2 aligns across 9 bases. Germline V lookup: CDR1 MRHNA, CDR2 SNTAGT. Germline trimming cut 5 bases from V and 1 base from J; bases unmatched to any gene: 3. The CDR3 is made up of 15 amino acids. CDR3 nucleotides: TGTGCCAGCAGTATTAGCGGGAGTTCCTACAATGAGCAGTTCTTC. Translating it yields CASSISGSSYNEQFF.

The chain employs TRBV9 and TRBJ2-5, with TRBD1 matching over 7 bases. V shed 4 bases and J 4 bases; nucleotides not matched to a gene: 13. Germline CDR1 and CDR2: SGDLS and YYNGEE. The CDR3 totals 16 residues. CDR3 region: CASSKRQGLLGETQYF. The CDR3 DNA reads as TGTGCCAGCAGCAAGCGACAGGGCCTTCTCGGAGAGACCCAGTACTTC.

This clone was counted a few times. The chain couples TRBV30 to TRBJ2-2; tentatively, D is TRBD1 (6 bases). This CDR3 contains 15 residues. Germline CDR1 is GTSNPN and CDR2 is SVGIG (reference sequence). The CDR3 loop is CATRGLDIDTGELFF. CDR3 nucleotide sequence: TGTGCGACGAGGGGGTTGGACATTGACACCGGGGAGCTGTTTTTT.